The rows below give T cell receptor beta chains drawn from one sample of a study of regulatory T cells in long-lasting Graves disease. TCRdb independently ran MiXCR on the multiplex PCR reads; one entry per CDR3 protein. The table records 500,000 to 800,000 distinct CDR3 sequences, 25% to 30% of them present only once. The sequenced sample was peripheral blood mononuclear cells (PBMCs), obtained when the disease was refractory, from a patient treated with antithyroid drugs. All receptors come from a female donor with Graves disease. CDR3s include the opening cysteine and the closing phenylalanine or tryptophan. A D gene is named only where the DNA matches it firmly.

J: TRBJ2-2
D: .
V: TRBV19
CDR3: CASSIGFNTGELFF

J: TRBJ2-1
D: TRBD2
V: TRBV20-1
CDR3: CSARTGETLLGTSGRYTYNEQFF

J: TRBJ2-5
D: TRBD1
V: TRBV4-1
CDR3: CASSYTPGQGEETQYF

J: TRBJ1-3
D: .
V: TRBV3-1
CDR3: CASSLRQLNSGNTIYF

J: TRBJ1-5
D: .
V: TRBV12-3/TRBV12-4
CDR3: CASSTGTHSNQPQHF

J: TRBJ1-6
D: TRBD1
V: TRBV6-5
CDR3: CASSYFDRVASPLHF

J: TRBJ1-5
D: .
V: TRBV10-3
CDR3: CAISEGSSNQPQHF

J: TRBJ1-1
D: .
V: TRBV30
CDR3: CAWVERAEAFF

J: TRBJ1-2
D: .
V: TRBV15
CDR3: CATSRDPGTGYGYTF

J: TRBJ1-5
D: .
V: TRBV12-3/TRBV12-4
CDR3: CASRRGGSNQPQHF

J: TRBJ1-1
D: .
V: TRBV25-1
CDR3: CASSENSNTEAFF

J: TRBJ2-7
D: TRBD2
V: TRBV6-5
CDR3: CASSYSAGGPDEQYF

J: TRBJ2-2
D: TRBD2
V: TRBV5-1
CDR3: CASSPRDLTGGPFPGELFF

J: TRBJ2-7
D: TRBD2
V: TRBV6-8
CDR3: CATSGTSDYEQYF

J: TRBJ1-2
D: .
V: TRBV27
CDR3: CASSPLRGNYGYTF

J: TRBJ2-7
D: TRBD2
V: TRBV11-2
CDR3: CASSFRLAGTYEQYF

J: TRBJ1-5
D: TRBD1
V: TRBV19
CDR3: CASSMGQNPSNQPQHF

J: TRBJ1-1
D: .
V: TRBV18
CDR3: CASSSTDSNTEAFF

J: TRBJ1-1
D: .
V: TRBV6-1
CDR3: CASSRAGLGDTEAFF

J: TRBJ2-7
D: .
V: TRBV12-3/TRBV12-4
CDR3: CASSRRLGQLYEQYF

J: TRBJ1-1
D: TRBD1
V: TRBV6-1
CDR3: CASSQQGAGTEAFF

J: TRBJ1-6
D: .
V: TRBV6-9
CDR3: CASSYGGLHNSPLHF

J: TRBJ2-6
D: .
V: TRBV15
CDR3: CATSRVRSSGANVLTF

J: TRBJ1-5
D: TRBD1
V: TRBV7-2
CDR3: CASSARQGRGQPQHF

J: TRBJ1-3
D: .
V: TRBV7-3
CDR3: CASSLGITSGNTIYF

J: TRBJ1-1
D: .
V: TRBV6-1
CDR3: CASSDPTGDAFF

J: TRBJ1-5
D: .
V: TRBV25-1
CDR3: CASSEGARDNQPQHF

J: TRBJ1-1
D: .
V: TRBV28
CDR3: CASHDPGGRHTEAFF

J: TRBJ1-5
D: TRBD1
V: TRBV19
CDR3: CGSQWGGQGGNQPQHF